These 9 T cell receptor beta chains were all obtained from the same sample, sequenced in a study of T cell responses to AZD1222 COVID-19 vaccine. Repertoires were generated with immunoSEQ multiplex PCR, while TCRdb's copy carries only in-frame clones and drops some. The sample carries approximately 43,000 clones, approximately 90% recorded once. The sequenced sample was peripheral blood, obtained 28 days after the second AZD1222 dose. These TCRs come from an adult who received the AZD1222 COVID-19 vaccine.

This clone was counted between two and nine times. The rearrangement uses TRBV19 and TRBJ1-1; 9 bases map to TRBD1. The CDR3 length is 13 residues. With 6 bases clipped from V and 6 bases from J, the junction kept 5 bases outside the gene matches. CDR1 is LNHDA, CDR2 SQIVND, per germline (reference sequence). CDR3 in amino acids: CASRHRDRAEAFF. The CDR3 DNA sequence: TGTGCCAGTAGACACCGGGACAGGGCTGAAGCTTTCTTT.

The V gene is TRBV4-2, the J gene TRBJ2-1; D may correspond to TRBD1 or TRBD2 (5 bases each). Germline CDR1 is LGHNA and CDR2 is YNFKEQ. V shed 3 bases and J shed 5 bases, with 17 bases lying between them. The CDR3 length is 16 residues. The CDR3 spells CASSQTTGTSNNEQFF. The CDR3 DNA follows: TGTGCCAGCAGCCAGACAACCGGGACCTCGAACAATGAGCAGTTCTTC.

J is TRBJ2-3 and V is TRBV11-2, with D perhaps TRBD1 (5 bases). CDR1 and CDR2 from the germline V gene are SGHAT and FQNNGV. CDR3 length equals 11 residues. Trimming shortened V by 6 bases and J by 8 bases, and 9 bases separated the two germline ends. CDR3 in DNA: TGTGCCAGCAGTAGGGGCGGTACGCAGTATTTT. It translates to CASSRGGTQYF.

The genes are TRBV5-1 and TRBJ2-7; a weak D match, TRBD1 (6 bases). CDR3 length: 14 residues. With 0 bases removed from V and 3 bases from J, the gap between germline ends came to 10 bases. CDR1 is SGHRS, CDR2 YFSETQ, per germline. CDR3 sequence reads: CASSLDGQNYEQYF. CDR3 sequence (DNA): TGCGCCAGCAGCTTGGACGGACAGAACTACGAGCAGTACTTC.

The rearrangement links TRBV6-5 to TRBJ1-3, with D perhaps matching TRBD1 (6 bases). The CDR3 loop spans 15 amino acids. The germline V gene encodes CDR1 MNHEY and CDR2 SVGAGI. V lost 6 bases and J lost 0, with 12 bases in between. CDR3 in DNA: TGTGCCAGCAGCGGAGACAGGAGCTCTGGAAACACCATATATTTT. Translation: CASSGDRSSGNTIYF.

CDR3 sequence: CASSSRKANTGELFF. In DNA form, the CDR3 reads TGTGCCAGCAGTTCCCGAAAGGCGAACACCGGGGAGCTGTTTTTT. This chain connects TRBV28 to TRBJ2-2; D call uncertain. Germline CDR1 and CDR2: MDHEN and SYDVKM. V dropped 4 bases and J dropped 0 bases, with 9 bases sitting between them. The CDR3 consists of 15 residues.

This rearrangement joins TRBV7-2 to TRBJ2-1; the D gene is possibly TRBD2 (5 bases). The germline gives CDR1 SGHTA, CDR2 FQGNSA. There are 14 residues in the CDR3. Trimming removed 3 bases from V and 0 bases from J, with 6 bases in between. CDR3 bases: TGTGCCAGCAGCTTCGCGGGCTCCTACAATGAGCAGTTCTTC. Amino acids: CASSFAGSYNEQFF.

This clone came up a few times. The CDR3 DNA reads TGCGCCAGCAGCGATCAGGGACAGGGTGGTTCACCCCTCCACTTT. Its translation is CASSDQGQGGSPLHF. The chain combines TRBV5-1 with TRBJ1-6; 9 bases line up with TRBD1. The CDR3 length is 15 residues. Germline V gene lookup returns CDR1 SGHRS and CDR2 YFSETQ. Trimming took 4 bases from V and 9 from J; bases not matched to a gene: 8. The whole variable domain, remainder taken from reference TRBV5-1 and TRBJ1-6, is KAGVTQTPRYLIKTRGQQVTLSCSPISGHRSVSWYQQTPGQGLQFLFEYFSETQRNKGNFPGRFSGRQFSNSRSEMNVSTLELGDSALYLCASSDQGQGGSPLHFGNGTRLTVT.

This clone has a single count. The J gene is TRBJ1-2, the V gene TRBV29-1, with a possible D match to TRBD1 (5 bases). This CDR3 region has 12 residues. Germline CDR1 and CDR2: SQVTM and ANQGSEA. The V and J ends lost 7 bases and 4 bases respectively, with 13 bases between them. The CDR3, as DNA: TGCAGCGACCTCCGGGGCCTCTATGGCTACACCTTC. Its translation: CSDLRGLYGYTF.